This TCR beta chain comes out of a study of blood T cells in healthy people across ages. Study-wide findings and caveats: Per million T cells, TCR beta diversity dropped about linearly as age rose.

As to this clonotype: The antigen remains undetermined.

Alongside a J-beta primer mix, a sample-barcoded 5' primer served in a second PCR lasting about 7 to 11 cycles. TCRdb used MiXCR to reprocess the 5' RACE reads, holding one entry per CDR3 protein. The top ten clones hold 7.7% of a sample with 1.5 million to 2 million distinct CDR3 sequences, 28% of them seen once. Losses at the gene ends were 7 bases for V and 5 bases for J; bases not matched to a gene: 12. Germline V lookup: CDR1 SQVTM, CDR2 ANQGSEA. The CDR3 totals 14 residues. The chain joins TRBV29-1 to TRBJ1-2; 8 bases map to TRBD1. Sequencing used blood. This sequence originates from a woman in her 30s in good health. The DNA for the CDR3 is TGCAGCGAACACTCCGACAGGGGTGGGTATGGCTACACCTTC. Translating it yields CSEHSDRGGYGYTF.